The clone carrying this T cell receptor (beta chain) was picked up many times. Its antigen is not identified. This record comes from a study of blood T cells in healthy people across ages. The study's findings and limits: As age increased, TCR beta diversity per million T cells fell in a roughly linear fashion. Estimated diversity, derived from one million T cells, was regarded as an underestimate.

With 5 bases clipped from V and 3 bases from J, the junction kept 3 bases outside the gene matches. This CDR3 has 13 residues. CDR1 and CDR2 from the germline V gene are SGHTA and FQGTGA. Through a sample-barcoded 5' primer and a J-beta primer mix, a second PCR was run for about 6 to 11 cycles. Every sample returned 2.5 million or more CDR3-containing paired-end reads. TCRdb processed the 5' RACE reads anew with MiXCR; each CDR3 protein has one entry. The sample has roughly 700,000 distinct CDR3 sequences; approximately 30% are singletons. This receptor was obtained from a woman older than 75 in good health. V usage is TRBV7-3 and J usage is TRBJ1-2; 7 nucleotides match TRBD1. Sample: blood. In DNA form, the CDR3 reads TGTGCCAGCAGCGTCAGGGGGGACTATGGCTACACCTTC. It specifies CASSVRGDYGYTF.